This T cell receptor beta chain emerged from a study of T cell responses to AZD1222 COVID-19 vaccine. Overall study findings and caveats: Repertoire sampling was restricted to post-peak T cell response timepoints. Spike was spanned by vaccine-associated CD4 TCRs, which were dominant at 160-218 and 743-854. Donor demographics were predominantly white British with a female majority; clonal diversity may be underestimated.

Germline trimming cut 1 base from V and 0 bases from J; bases unmatched to any gene: 5. The CDR3 runs 17 residues. The V gene's germline CDR1 is LGHNA and CDR2 YSLEER. Assay used: immunoSEQ multiplex PCR; TCRdb lists only in-frame clones, some missing. The repertoire holds fewer than 200,000 clones, just over 85% seen once, with under 14% in the top ten. A remark on this clone: Its matching antigen is unknown.

This TCR was recovered from an adult who received the AZD1222 COVID-19 vaccine. The starting material was peripheral blood, obtained 28 days after the second AZD1222 dose. The chain has TRBV4-3 and TRBJ2-2; TRBD1 aligns across 7 bases. The CDR3 nucleotides read TGCGCCAGCAGCCAAGGGGCGACAGGGACGAACACCGGGGAGCTGTTTTTT. Amino acid sequence: CASSQGATGTNTGELFF.